Listed below are T cell receptor beta chains from one sample, sequenced in a study of T cells expressing NK-cell markers. TCRdb re-called the 5' RACE reads, yielding one record per CDR3 amino acid sequence without DNA. Here the sample table reports approximately 420,000 distinct CDR3 sequences. Material: blood T cells: a sorted CD56 or NKG2C T cell subset, CD4+ or CD8+ T cells, or bulk PBMC T cells (not recorded which). The origin of the receptors is a woman aged 45-65 years in good health. Each CDR3 is given with its conserved first and last residue.

TRBJ1-2,TRBV12-3/TRBV12-4,CASSIRDSPNYGYTF
TRBJ2-2,TRBV18,CASSPREIGELFF
TRBJ2-4,TRBV7-9,CASALAGGPQNIQYF
TRBJ2-1,TRBV24-1,CATSDLGAGKTFNEQFF
TRBJ2-1,TRBV7-3,CASSPEGYEQFF
TRBJ2-1,TRBV4-1,CASSEGLAGVF
TRBJ1-1,TRBV11-3,CASSFGGWQNTEAFF
TRBJ2-7,TRBV4-1,CASSKEGQSYEQYF
TRBJ2-1,TRBV29-1,CSVTALAGGEQFF
TRBJ2-2,TRBV11-2,CASSPGTSGVQELFF
TRBJ2-1,TRBV12-3/TRBV12-4,CASSPGTSGRVGQFF
TRBJ2-1,TRBV5-1,CASSLVAGMSNEQFF
TRBJ2-1,TRBV5-1,CASRHDQGRSYNEQFF
TRBJ2-7,TRBV12-3/TRBV12-4,CASSSLAGAAGEQYF
TRBJ2-7,TRBV7-3,CASSRSGQGKLYEQYF
TRBJ1-2,TRBV5-1,CASSLEGGTAYTF
TRBJ1-5,TRBV19,CASTRSGTAFSSNQPQHF
TRBJ2-2,TRBV6-5,CASSYSGLVNTGELFF
TRBJ2-5,TRBV4-1,CASSQAGTGQETQYF
TRBJ2-6,TRBV5-1,CASSLGVVSGANVLTF
TRBJ2-4,TRBV5-1,CASRAVGVNIQYF
TRBJ2-1,TRBV18,CASSPNSGYNEQFF
TRBJ2-5,TRBV12-3/TRBV12-4,CASSLLWGLYQETQYF
TRBJ2-1,TRBV24-1,CATSAPPGQGGFSALGEQFF